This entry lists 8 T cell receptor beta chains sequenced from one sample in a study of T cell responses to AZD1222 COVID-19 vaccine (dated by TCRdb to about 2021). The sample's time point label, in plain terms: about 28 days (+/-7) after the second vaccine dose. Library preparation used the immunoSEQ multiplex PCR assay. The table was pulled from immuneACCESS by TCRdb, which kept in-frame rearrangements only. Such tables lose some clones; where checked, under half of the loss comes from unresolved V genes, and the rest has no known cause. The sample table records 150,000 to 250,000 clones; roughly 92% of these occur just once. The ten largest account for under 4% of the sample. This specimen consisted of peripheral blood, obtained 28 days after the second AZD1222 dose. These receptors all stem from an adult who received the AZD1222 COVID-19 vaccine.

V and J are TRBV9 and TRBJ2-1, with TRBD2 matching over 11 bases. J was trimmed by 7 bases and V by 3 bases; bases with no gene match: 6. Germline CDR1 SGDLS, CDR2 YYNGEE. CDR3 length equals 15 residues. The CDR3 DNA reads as TGTGCCAGCAGCGCCAGACTAGCGGGAAGGAATGAGCAGTTCTTC. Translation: CASSARLAGRNEQFF. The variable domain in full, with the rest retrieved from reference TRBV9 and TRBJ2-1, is DSGVTQTPKHLITATGQRVTLRCSPRSGDLSVYWYQQSLDQGLQFLIQYYNGEERAKGNILERFSAQQFPDLHSELNLSSLELGDSALYFCASSARLAGRNEQFFGPGTRLTVL.

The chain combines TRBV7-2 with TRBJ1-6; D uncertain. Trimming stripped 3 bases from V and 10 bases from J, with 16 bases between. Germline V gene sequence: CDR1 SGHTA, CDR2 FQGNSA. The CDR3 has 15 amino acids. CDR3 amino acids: CASSLPGGPPSPLHF. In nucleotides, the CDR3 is TGTGCCAGCAGCTTGCCAGGCGGGCCACCGTCACCCCTCCACTTT. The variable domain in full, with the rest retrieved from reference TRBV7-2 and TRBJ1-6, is GAGVSQSPSNKVTEKGKDVELRCDPISGHTALYWYRQSLGQGLEFLIYFQGNSAPDKSGLPSDRFSAERTGGSVSTLTIQRTQQEDSAVYLCASSLPGGPPSPLHFGNGTRLTVT.

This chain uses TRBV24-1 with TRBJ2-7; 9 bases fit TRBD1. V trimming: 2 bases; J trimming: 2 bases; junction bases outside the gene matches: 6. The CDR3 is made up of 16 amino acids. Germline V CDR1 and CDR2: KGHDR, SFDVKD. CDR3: CATSDSGTGPPYEQYF. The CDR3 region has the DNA TGTGCCACCAGTGATTCCGGGACAGGGCCTCCCTACGAGCAGTACTTC.

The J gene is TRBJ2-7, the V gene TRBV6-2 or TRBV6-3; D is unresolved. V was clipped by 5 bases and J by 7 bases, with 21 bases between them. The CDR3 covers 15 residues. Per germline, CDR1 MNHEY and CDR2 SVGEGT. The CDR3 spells CASSQTGLNLWEQYF. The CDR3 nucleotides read TGTGCCAGCAGTCAAACCGGGCTGAACCTTTGGGAGCAGTACTTC.

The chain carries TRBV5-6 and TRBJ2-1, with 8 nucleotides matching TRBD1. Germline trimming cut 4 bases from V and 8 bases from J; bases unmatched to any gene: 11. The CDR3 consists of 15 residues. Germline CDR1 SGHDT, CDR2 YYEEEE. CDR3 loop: CASSPGQGSFDEQFF. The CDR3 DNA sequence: TGTGCCAGCAGCCCAGGACAGGGCTCGTTTGATGAGCAGTTCTTC. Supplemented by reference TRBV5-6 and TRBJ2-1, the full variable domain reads DAGVTQSPTHLIKTRGQQVTLRCSPKSGHDTVSWYQQALGQGPQFIFQYYEEEERQRGNFPDRFSGHQFPNYSSELNVNALLLGDSALYLCASSPGQGSFDEQFFGPGTRLTVL.

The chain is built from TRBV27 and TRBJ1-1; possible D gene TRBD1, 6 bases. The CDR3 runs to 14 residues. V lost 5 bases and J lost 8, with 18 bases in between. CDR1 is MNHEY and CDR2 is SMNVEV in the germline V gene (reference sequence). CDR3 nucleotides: TGTGCCAGCAGTATTGGAGCGGGGCAGGGGGAAGCTTTCTTT. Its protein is CASSIGAGQGEAFF.

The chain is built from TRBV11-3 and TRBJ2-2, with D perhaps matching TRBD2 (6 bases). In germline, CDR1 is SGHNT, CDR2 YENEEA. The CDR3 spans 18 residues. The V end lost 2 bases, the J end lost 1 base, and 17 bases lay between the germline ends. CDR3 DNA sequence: TGTGCCAGCAGCTTATTTTGGGCCGATAGCGGGAACACCGGGGAGCTGTTTTTT. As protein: CASSLFWADSGNTGELFF.

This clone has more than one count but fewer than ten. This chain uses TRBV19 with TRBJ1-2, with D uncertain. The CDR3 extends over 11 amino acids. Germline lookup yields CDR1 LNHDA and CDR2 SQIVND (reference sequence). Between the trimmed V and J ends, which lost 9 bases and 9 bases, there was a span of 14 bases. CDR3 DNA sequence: TGTGCCAGCCCATTGCGGGGTCGCTACACCTTC. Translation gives CASPLRGRYTF.